A selection of T cell receptor beta chains follows, all from one sample in a study of blood T cell repertoires in COVID-19. Measured with immunoSEQ multiplex PCR; TCRdb has only the in-frame clones, and not every one. The sample carries fewer than 60,000 clones, roughly 93% recorded once. Sequencing was done on a sample of peripheral blood. The receptor set was obtained from a man aged 60 to 69 with COVID-19, enrolled during active disease. Both conserved end residues are part of each CDR3. The D gene is left open where the match is weak. Where a row states a size, it is once, few, many or the class of an expanded clone; other rows omit it.

j_call clone_size v_call cdr3_length d_call cdr3_nt cdr3_aa
TRBJ1-2 - TRBV7-8 16 - TGTGCCAGCAGCTCCGTAGGAATAACCCGAGGCTATGGCTACACCTTC CASSSVGITRGYGYTF
TRBJ2-3 - TRBV7-2 15 TRBD1 TGTGCCAGCAGCTTCAGGACAGGACTCACAGATACGCAGTATTTT CASSFRTGLTDTQYF
TRBJ1-2 - TRBV11-1 14 TRBD1 TGTGCCAGCAGTGTTATACAGGGGCACTATGGCTACACCTTC CASSVIQGHYGYTF
TRBJ1-1 - TRBV6-6 14 - TGTGCCAGCAATGAACAGGGAGGGAGGACTGAAGCTTTCTTT CASNEQGGRTEAFF
TRBJ2-7 - TRBV5-1 16 TRBD2 TGCGCCAGCAGCTTGAACGGGAGGAGTGATAGCTACGAGCAGTACTTC CASSLNGRSDSYEQYF
TRBJ1-2 once TRBV4-1 17 - TGCGCCAGCAGCCAAGATTTCGGGGGTCTCGAGGGCTATGGCTACACCTTC CASSQDFGGLEGYGYTF
TRBJ1-2 - TRBV10-2 16 TRBD1 TGCGCCAGCAGTGACCTGACAGGGGGCTCGGACTATGGCTACACCTTC CASSDLTGGSDYGYTF
TRBJ1-4 - TRBV5-1 16 - TGCGCCAGCAGCTTGCGCCTGACAGGCCCGAATGAAAAACTGTTTTTT CASSLRLTGPNEKLFF
TRBJ2-7 - TRBV4-2 16 TRBD1 TGTGCCAGCAGCCAAGATCTAGGACAGGGGCTAAGCGAGCAGTACTTC CASSQDLGQGLSEQYF
TRBJ1-1 once TRBV18 15 TRBD1 TGTGCCAGCTCACCGCCCGGGACAGGGAACACTGAAGCTTTCTTT CASSPPGTGNTEAFF
TRBJ1-5 - TRBV3-1/TRBV3-2 14 - TGTGCCAGCAGCCAAGATACTACAAGTCAGCCCCAGCATTTT CASSQDTTSQPQHF
TRBJ1-2 - TRBV7-9 13 - TGTGCCAGCAGCTTTACAGGTTCACAAGGCTACACCTTC CASSFTGSQGYTF
TRBJ1-6 - TRBV14 18 TRBD1 TGTGCCAGCAGCCAAGGATTCTCGGACAGGGGCGATAATTCACCCCTCCACTTT CASSQGFSDRGDNSPLHF
TRBJ1-5 - TRBV5-6 15 TRBD1 TGTGCCAGCAGCTCCGGACAGGGGCACGATCAGCCCCAGCATTTT CASSSGQGHDQPQHF
TRBJ2-7 few TRBV5-1 14 TRBD2 TGCGCCAGCAGCTTCGCGGGAGGCGTCGGTGAGCAGTACTTC CASSFAGGVGEQYF
TRBJ1-2 - TRBV4-1 15 - TGCGCCAGCAGCCAAGGCGGCCGCGGGGGCTATGGCTACACCTTC CASSQGGRGGYGYTF
TRBJ2-7 - TRBV30 14 TRBD1 TGTGCCTGGAGTCCCGGGACAGGGGCCTACGAGCAGTACTTC CAWSPGTGAYEQYF
TRBJ1-2 - TRBV24-1 17 - TGTGCCACCAGTGATCCCCGGGGGGGGAGGCGAATCTATGGCTACACCTTC CATSDPRGGRRIYGYTF
TRBJ2-7 once TRBV16 16 TRBD1 TGTGCCAGCAGCCAATACGGGACAGGTCCCACCTACGAGCAGTACTTC CASSQYGTGPTYEQYF
TRBJ1-1 - TRBV9 15 - TGTGCCAGCAGCCCTGGTGGCACCGTGAACACTGAAGCTTTCTTT CASSPGGTVNTEAFF
TRBJ1-5 - TRBV15 16 TRBD1 TGTGCCACCAGCAGACCAGGGACAGGGAATAATCAGCCCCAGCATTTT CATSRPGTGNNQPQHF
TRBJ1-1 once TRBV6-2/TRBV6-3 13 - TGTGCCAGCAGTTACTCGTACAGAATTGAAGCTTTCTTT CASSYSYRIEAFF
TRBJ1-2 - TRBV7-2 12 - TGTGCCAGCAGCTTAGCCGGCAGGGTTCAGACCTTC CASSLAGRVQTF
TRBJ1-5 - TRBV7-8 15 TRBD1 TGTGCCAGCAGCCTTTCCGGACAGGGCGGTCAGCCCCAGCATTTT CASSLSGQGGQPQHF
TRBJ1-5 - TRBV19 18 - TGTGCCAGTAAGAGAGGGGAGGATGTGGTCGGAAGCAATCAGCCCCAGCATTTT CASKRGEDVVGSNQPQHF
TRBJ1-1 - TRBV27 14 TRBD1 TGTGCCAGCAGTCAGCAGGGGGCGCACACTGAAGCTTTCTTT CASSQQGAHTEAFF
TRBJ1-3 - TRBV5-6 14 - TGTGCCAGCAGCACTACGGTTAGAGGAAACACCATATATTTT CASSTTVRGNTIYF
TRBJ1-5 - TRBV6-6 17 TRBD1 TGTGCCAGCAGGCGAAAGGGACAGACAGGCGGCAATCAGCCCCAGCATTTT CASRRKGQTGGNQPQHF
TRBJ2-5 - TRBV9 14 - TGTGCCAGCAGCGAATGGGCCTCGCAGGAGACCCAGTACTTC CASSEWASQETQYF
TRBJ2-7 few TRBV30 13 TRBD1 TGTGCCATTAGTCCGGGACAGGTCTACGAGCAGTACTTC CAISPGQVYEQYF
TRBJ1-1 - TRBV7-2 14 TRBD1 TGTGCCAGCAGCCTCGGGACAGGAAGCACTGAAGCTTTCTTT CASSLGTGSTEAFF
TRBJ1-6 - TRBV11-2 13 - TGTGCCAGCAGCTTAGATCTATGGGCGCCCCTCCACTTT CASSLDLWAPLHF
TRBJ1-1 - TRBV5-1 15 TRBD1 TGCGCCAGCCAAAGGACAGGGGGCGAGGGCACTGAAGCTTTCTTT CASQRTGGEGTEAFF